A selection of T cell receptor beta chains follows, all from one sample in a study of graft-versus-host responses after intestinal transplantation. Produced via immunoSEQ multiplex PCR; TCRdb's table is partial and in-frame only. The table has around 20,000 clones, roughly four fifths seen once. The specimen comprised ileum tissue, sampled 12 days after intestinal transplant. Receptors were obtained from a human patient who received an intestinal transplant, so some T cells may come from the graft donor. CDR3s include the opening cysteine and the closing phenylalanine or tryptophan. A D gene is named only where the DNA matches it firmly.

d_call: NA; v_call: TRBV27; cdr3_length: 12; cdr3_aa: CASSSRNQPQHF
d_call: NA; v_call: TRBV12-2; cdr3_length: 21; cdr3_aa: CASRLAKSGLTRGGFYNEQFF
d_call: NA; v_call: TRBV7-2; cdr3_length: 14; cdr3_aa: CASSGGPYNSPLHF
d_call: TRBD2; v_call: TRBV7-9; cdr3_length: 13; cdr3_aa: CASSATSADTQYF
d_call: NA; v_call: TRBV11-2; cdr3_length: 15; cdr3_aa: CASSLRDFQNSPLHF
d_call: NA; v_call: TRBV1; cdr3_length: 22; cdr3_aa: CTSSHSWPGPGGTGGKNTEAFF
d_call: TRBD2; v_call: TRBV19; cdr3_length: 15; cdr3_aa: CASSIDHGSGDVQFF
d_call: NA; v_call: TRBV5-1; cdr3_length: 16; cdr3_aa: CASSLQGPDSGNTIYF
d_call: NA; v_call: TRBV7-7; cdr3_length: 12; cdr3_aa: CASSDRGGELFF
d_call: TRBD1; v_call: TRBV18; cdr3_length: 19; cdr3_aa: CASSPPGTGVPRTGQPQHF
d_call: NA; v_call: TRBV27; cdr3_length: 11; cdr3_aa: CASSAGYEQYF
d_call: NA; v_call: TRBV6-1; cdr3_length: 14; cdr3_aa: CASSFPGNYNEQFF
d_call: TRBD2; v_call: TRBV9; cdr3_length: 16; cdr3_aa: CASSPGGAGDLYEQYF
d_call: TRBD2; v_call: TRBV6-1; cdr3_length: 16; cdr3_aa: CASSEAIRLAQETQYF
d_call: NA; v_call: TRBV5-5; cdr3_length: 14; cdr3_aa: CASSVRVSGNTIYF
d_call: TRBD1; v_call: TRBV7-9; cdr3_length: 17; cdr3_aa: CASSLSRLDRENYGYTF
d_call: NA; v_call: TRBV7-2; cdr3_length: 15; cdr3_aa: CASSWGEIANYGYTF
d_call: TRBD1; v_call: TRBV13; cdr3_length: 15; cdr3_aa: CASSSDRAFQETQYF
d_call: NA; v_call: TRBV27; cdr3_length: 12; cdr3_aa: CASSFEGNEQFF
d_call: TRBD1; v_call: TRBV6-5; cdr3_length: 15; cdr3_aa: CASSYDRGPNTEAFF
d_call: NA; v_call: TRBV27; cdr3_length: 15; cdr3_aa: CASSLRLAFRDTQYF
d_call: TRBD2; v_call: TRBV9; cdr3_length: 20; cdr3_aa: CASSVAPSGRLFRGTDTQYF
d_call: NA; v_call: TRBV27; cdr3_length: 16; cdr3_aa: CASSLAGGGTNEKLFF
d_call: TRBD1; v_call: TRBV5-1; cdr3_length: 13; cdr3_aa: CASSPGTGDGYTF
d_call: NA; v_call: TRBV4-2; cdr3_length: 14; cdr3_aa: CASSPGVLGTEAFF
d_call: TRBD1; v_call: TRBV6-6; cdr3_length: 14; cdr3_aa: CASSYSGQGYGYTF
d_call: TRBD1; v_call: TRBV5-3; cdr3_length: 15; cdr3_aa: CASTTPGQDSYEQYF
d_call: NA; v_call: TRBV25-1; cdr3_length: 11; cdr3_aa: CASRDGDGYTF
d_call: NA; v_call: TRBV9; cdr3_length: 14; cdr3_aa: CASSVEGDSYEQYF
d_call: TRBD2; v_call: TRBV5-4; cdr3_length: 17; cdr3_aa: CASRPLRTSAGGDTQYF
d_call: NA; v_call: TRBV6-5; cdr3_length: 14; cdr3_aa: CASSYSGRNSPLHF
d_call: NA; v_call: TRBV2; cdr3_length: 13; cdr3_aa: CASSGTVLYEQYF
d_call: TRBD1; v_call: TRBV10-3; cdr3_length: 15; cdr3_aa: CAISEGTGGTDTQYF
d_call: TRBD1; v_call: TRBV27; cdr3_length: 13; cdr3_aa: CASSFRQGHGYTF
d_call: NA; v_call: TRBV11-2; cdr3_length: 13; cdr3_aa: CASSLSVNTEAFF
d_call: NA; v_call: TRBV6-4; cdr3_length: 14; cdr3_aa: CASSEGQSTGELFF
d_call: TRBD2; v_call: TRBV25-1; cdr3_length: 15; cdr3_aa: CASSEWLAGGETQYF
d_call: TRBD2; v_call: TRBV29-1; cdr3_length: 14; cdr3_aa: CSARGESGANVLTF
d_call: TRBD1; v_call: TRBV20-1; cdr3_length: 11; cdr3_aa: CSARTGREQYF
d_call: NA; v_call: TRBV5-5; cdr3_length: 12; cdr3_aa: CASSSTNTEAFF
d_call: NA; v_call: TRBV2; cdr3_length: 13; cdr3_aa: CASLRDSSYEQYF
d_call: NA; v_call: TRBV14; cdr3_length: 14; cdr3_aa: CASSQDLRSHGYTF
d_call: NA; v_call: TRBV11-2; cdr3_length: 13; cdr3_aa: CASGGGKNTEAFF
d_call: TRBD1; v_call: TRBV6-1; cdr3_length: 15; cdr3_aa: CASSGGTGGTDTQYF
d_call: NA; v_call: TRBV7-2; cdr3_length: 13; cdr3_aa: CASSFGGAETQYF
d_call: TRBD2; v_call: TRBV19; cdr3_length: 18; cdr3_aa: CASSISGGGPTLVGTQYF
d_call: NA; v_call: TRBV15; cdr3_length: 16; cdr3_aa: CATSRAASGGGTEAFF
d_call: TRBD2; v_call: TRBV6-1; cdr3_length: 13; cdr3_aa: CASSQGLAREQFF
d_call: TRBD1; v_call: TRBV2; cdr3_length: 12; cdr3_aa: CASNRGEDTIYF
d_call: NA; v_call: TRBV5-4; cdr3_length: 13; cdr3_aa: CASSSAPGSEAFF
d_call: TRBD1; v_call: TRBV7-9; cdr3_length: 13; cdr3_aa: CASSLATTGVEYF
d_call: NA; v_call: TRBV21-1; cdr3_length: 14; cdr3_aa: CASSKSGSTDTQYF
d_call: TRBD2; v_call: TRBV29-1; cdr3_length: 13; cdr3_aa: CSASLAGGYEQYF